This entry lists 11 T cell receptor beta chains sequenced from one sample in a study of T cell responses to AZD1222 COVID-19 vaccine. TCRdb keeps only in-frame clones here, not all; method: immunoSEQ multiplex PCR. The repertoire holds around 100,000 clones, with roughly 90% as singletons. The sequenced sample was peripheral blood, obtained on day 0 of AZD1222 vaccination. Receptors were obtained from an adult in good health.

This chain connects TRBV28 to TRBJ2-5; 8 bases map to TRBD2. The CDR3 has 13 amino acids. Trimming took 8 bases from V and 4 from J; bases not matched to a gene: 6. Germline V gene lookup returns CDR1 MDHEN and CDR2 SYDVKM. The CDR3 spells CASHRGGSETQYF. The CDR3 DNA is TGTGCCAGCCACCGGGGGGGATCAGAGACCCAGTACTTC.

V gene TRBV2 combines with J gene TRBJ2-7; 9 bases fit TRBD1. The V gene's germline CDR1 is SNHLY and CDR2 FYNNEI. The trim removed 2 bases at V and 4 bases at J, leaving 6 bases unmatched. This CDR3 region has 15 residues. CDR3 nucleotide sequence: TGTGCCAGCAGTGAACTTGGACAGGGGTTTTACGAGCAGTACTTC. Protein sequence: CASSELGQGFYEQYF.

The V call is TRBV19, the J call TRBJ2-7; possible D gene TRBD2, 5 bases. Trimming stripped 5 bases from V and 3 bases from J, with 8 bases between. CDR3 size: 12 residues. Germline CDR1 LNHDA, CDR2 SQIVND (reference sequence). The CDR3 DNA reads TGTGCCAGTAGTTACCGGGACTACGAGCAGTACTTC. This gives the protein CASSYRDYEQYF.

The genes are TRBV5-1 and TRBJ2-1, with 7 bases identical to TRBD2. Germline V gene lookup returns CDR1 SGHRS and CDR2 YFSETQ. This CDR3 is 17 amino acids long. Unmatched junction bases numbered 8, after V lost 0 bases and J lost 2 bases. CDR3 in amino acids: CASSLVGAGVAYNEQFF. For the CDR3, the DNA is TGCGCCAGCAGCTTGGTAGGCGCGGGAGTAGCCTACAATGAGCAGTTCTTC.

V usage is TRBV3-1 (or the pseudogene TRBV3-2) and J usage is TRBJ2-5; 10 nucleotides match TRBD1. Trimming removed 1 base from V and 5 bases from J; junction bases left unmatched: 10. The CDR3 runs 17 residues. Per germline, CDR1 LGHDT and CDR2 YNNKEL (reference sequence). CDR3 sequence reads: CASSQVPGQGTRETQYF. The CDR3, as DNA: TGTGCCAGCAGCCAAGTTCCGGGACAGGGGACTCGGGAGACCCAGTACTTC.

V and J are TRBV20-1 and TRBJ1-5; a possible D gene is TRBD1 (6 bases). Trimming cost V 3 bases and J 5 bases, with 8 bases left between them. The CDR3 is 12 amino acids. Per the germline V gene, CDR1 is DFQATT and CDR2 is SNEGSKA (reference sequence). The CDR3 DNA reads TGCAGTGCTAGTAGGACAGATCAGCCCCAGCATTTT. It encodes CSASRTDQPQHF.

This clone was counted once. V usage is TRBV19 and J usage is TRBJ2-3, with D perhaps TRBD2 (7 bases). CDR1 is LNHDA and CDR2 is SQIVND in the germline V gene (reference sequence). The CDR3 spans 17 residues. The V end was cut by 2 bases, the J end by 0 bases, with 15 bases between. The CDR3 loop reads CASSIFGGLGSTDTQYF. CDR3 DNA sequence: TGTGCCAGTAGTATATTCGGGGGGCTCGGAAGCACAGATACGCAGTATTTT.

The V gene is TRBV10-3, the J gene TRBJ2-7; no reliable D call. There are 13 residues in the CDR3. Germline CDR1 reads ENHRY; CDR2 reads SYGVKD. V was cut by 2 bases and J by 2 bases, with 7 bases left in between. The CDR3 protein is CAISEGGTYEQYF. In DNA form, the CDR3 reads TGTGCCATCAGTGAGGGCGGAACCTACGAGCAGTACTTC.

V gene TRBV4-2 combines with J gene TRBJ1-2, with D perhaps matching TRBD1 (6 bases). This CDR3 spans 12 amino acids. Germline CDR1 is LGHNA and CDR2 is YNFKEQ. The V gene lost 10 bases and the J gene lost 8 bases, with 17 bases spanning the gap. CDR3 region: CATGGEGVGYTF. CDR3 sequence (DNA): TGTGCCACCGGAGGGGAGGGGGTAGGCTACACCTTC.

The chain couples TRBV7-2 to TRBJ2-1; 9 nucleotides align to TRBD2. CDR1 is SGHTA and CDR2 is FQGNSA in the germline V gene. The V segment lost 5 bases and the J segment 2 bases; nucleotides outside the gene matches: 4. The CDR3 runs 15 residues. CDR3 region: CASSLSGGTYNEQFF. CDR3 nucleotides: TGTGCCAGCAGCCTGAGCGGGGGGACCTACAATGAGCAGTTCTTC. The whole variable domain, remainder taken from reference TRBV7-2 and TRBJ2-1, is GAGVSQSPSNKVTEKGKDVELRCDPISGHTALYWYRQSLGQGLEFLIYFQGNSAPDKSGLPSDRFSAERTGGSVSTLTIQRTQQEDSAVYLCASSLSGGTYNEQFFGPGTRLTVL.

The CDR3 loop reads CASSIEQGSVSEQYF. The CDR3 DNA sequence: TGTGCCAGTAGTATCGAACAGGGTTCCGTCAGCGAGCAGTACTTC. The chain has TRBV19 and TRBJ2-7; possibly TRBD1 for D (6 bases). The CDR3 is made up of 15 amino acids. The germline V and J ends were trimmed by 3 bases and 6 bases, with 18 bases remaining between them. Per the germline V gene, CDR1 is LNHDA and CDR2 is SQIVND (reference sequence). The whole variable domain, filled in from reference TRBV19 and TRBJ2-7, reads DGGITQSPKYLFRKEGQNVTLSCEQNLNHDAMYWYRQDPGQGLRLIYYSQIVNDFQKGDIAEGYSVSREKKESFPLTVTSAQKNPTAFYLCASSIEQGSVSEQYFGPGTRLTVT.